This passage covers 30 T cell receptor beta chains from one sample sequenced in a study of tumor-infiltrating lymphocytes in oesophageal squamous cell carcinoma. Each CDR3 protein gets one entry after TCRdb re-called the PCR reads with MiXCR. The profile shows about 18,000 distinct CDR3 sequences, about 40% of them singletons. Specimen: normal esophageal tissue next to the tumor. These receptors were taken from a female donor with esophageal squamous cell carcinoma.

CDR3 in amino acids: CASTHGLRAYNEQFF. As DNA, the CDR3 is TGTGCCAGCACTCACGGGCTGAGGGCCTACAATGAGCAGTTCTTC. This chain links TRBV12-3 or TRBV12-4 with TRBJ2-7; D might be TRBD2 (5 bases). The J call is uncertain, as TRBJ2-1 better fits the DNA end. The CDR3 extends over 15 amino acids.

In its sample, this clonotype is medium-sized. The chain recombines TRBV12-3 or TRBV12-4 with TRBJ2-3; D unclear. V gave up 6 bases and J gave up 6 bases, with 10 bases separating them. The CDR3 has 12 amino acids. The CDR3 sequence: CASRPNGDTQYF. The CDR3 bases are TGTGCCAGCAGACCGAATGGGGATACGCAGTATTTT.

The table lists this clonotype with many counts. V is TRBV6-1 and J is TRBJ2-1; the match to TRBD1 covers 9 bases. V lost 6 bases to trimming and J lost 9 bases; unmatched junction nucleotides: 15. This CDR3 spans 16 amino acids. The germline V gene encodes CDR1 MNHNS and CDR2 SASEGT. The CDR3 region is CASRLRGQGFGGEQFF. The CDR3 nucleotides are TGTGCCAGCAGACTAAGAGGACAGGGGTTCGGCGGTGAGCAGTTCTTC.

J is TRBJ2-1 and V is TRBV6-6, with a possible D match to TRBD2 (6 bases). Near its end, the DNA agrees better with TRBJ2-7, so the J call may be wrong. The CDR3 runs to 13 residues. Germline CDR1 and CDR2: MNHNY and SVGAGI (reference sequence). The CDR3 is CATKAPGVYEQYF. The CDR3 DNA follows: TGTGCCACCAAAGCCCCGGGAGTCTACGAGCAGTACTTC.

This clonotype has ten or more counts. A much larger clone differs by one base, so this may be a read error. The V and J genes are TRBV12-3 or TRBV12-4 and TRBJ2-5; D tentatively fits TRBD1 or TRBD2 (5 bases each). Trimming removed 3 bases at V and 11 bases at J, with 25 bases between. The CDR3 is made up of 16 amino acids. The CDR3 region has the DNA TGTGCCAGCAGTTTTCGTGGGCAGGGATGGGGGAATGAGCAGTACTTC. This codes for CASSFRGQGWGNEQYF.

The V and J genes are TRBV18 and TRBJ2-1; tentatively, D is TRBD1 (6 bases). Trimming removed 3 bases at V and 7 bases at J, with 22 bases between. This CDR3 region has 17 residues. Germline assignment: CDR1 KGHSH and CDR2 LQKENI. The CDR3 loop is CASSPYSTTGWVNEQFF. The CDR3 DNA reads as TGTGCCAGCTCACCCTACTCCACGACAGGTTGGGTTAATGAGCAGTTCTTC. Supplemented by reference TRBV18 and TRBJ2-1, the full variable domain reads NAGVMQNPRHLVRRRGQEARLRCSPMKGHSHVYWYRQLPEEGLKFMVYLQKENIIDESGMPKERFSAEFPKEGPSILRIQQVVRGDSAAYFCASSPYSTTGWVNEQFFGPGTRLTVL.

This chain connects TRBV7-2 to TRBJ2-7, with unresolved D. Trimming removed 1 base from V and 4 bases from J, with 5 bases in between. CDR1 is SGHTA and CDR2 is FQGNSA in the germline V gene. The CDR3 spans 12 residues. The CDR3 nucleotides are TGTGCCAGCAGCTTAGTTAGGTACGAGCAGTACTTC. Translated, it gives CASSLVRYEQYF.

Of note for this clonotype: This may be a read error: a much more frequent sequence differs by one nucleotide. V gene TRBV5-1 combines with J gene TRBJ1-2, with D uncertain. This CDR3 is 13 amino acids long. CDR1 and CDR2 from the germline V gene are SGHRS and YFSETQ. Trimming pared 0 bases from V and 4 bases from J, leaving 7 bases between. In nucleotides, the CDR3 is TGCGCCAGCAGCTTGGAGAGAACCTATGGCTACACCTTC. Its protein is CASSLERTYGYTF.

The CDR3 DNA reads as TGCAGCGTTGTTGCTAAAAGCACCGGGGAGCTGTTTTTT. This gives the protein CSVVAKSTGELFF. V is TRBV29-1 and J is TRBJ2-2; no definite D call. The CDR3 totals 13 residues. The germline CDR1 and CDR2 sequences are SQVTM and ANQGSEA. Trimming shortened V by 4 bases and J by 4 bases, and 10 bases separated the two germline ends.

This clonotype has only a few counts. V usage is TRBV24-1 and J usage is TRBJ1-6, with D hard to call. V was clipped by 5 bases and J by 3 bases, with 19 bases between them. The CDR3 is 18 residues long. CDR1 KGHDR and CDR2 SFDVKD come from the germline V gene. In DNA form, the CDR3 reads TGTGCCACCAGTGTGGAGAGCAGAAGAAGTTACTATAATTCACCCCTCCACTTT. Its protein product is CATSVESRRSYYNSPLHF.

The table lists this clonotype with many counts. A single base separates this from a much larger clone, so it may be a read error. This chain uses TRBV7-9 with TRBJ2-5, with D perhaps TRBD1 (6 bases). Germline CDR1 SEHNR, CDR2 FQNEAQ (reference sequence). The CDR3 is 14 residues long. Trimming shortened V by 5 bases and J by 11 bases, and 21 bases separated the two germline ends. CDR3: CASSGGTSYNEQYF. The CDR3, as DNA: TGTGCCAGCAGCGGTGGGACAAGCTACAATGAGCAGTACTTC.

The sample holds a few counts of this clonotype. The chain links TRBV11-3 to TRBJ1-1; 7 bases fit TRBD1. With 5 bases clipped from V and 3 bases from J, the junction kept 9 bases outside the gene matches. Looked up from germline, CDR1 is SGHNT and CDR2 is YENEEA. The CDR3 covers 15 residues. Written as DNA, the CDR3 is TGTGCCAGCAGCACCCGACAGGGATGGGACACTGAAGCTTTCTTT. This gives the protein CASSTRQGWDTEAFF.

The chain uses TRBV11-2 and TRBJ2-7, with 7 nucleotides matching TRBD2. The CDR3 consists of 12 residues. CDR1 and CDR2 (germline): SGHAT, FQNNGV. In nucleotides, the CDR3 is TGTGTATCGGGGAGGGAGGCCTACGAGCAGTACTTC. The encoded protein is CVSGREAYEQYF.

The CDR3 protein is CASSESGLAVSYNEQFF. In nucleotides, the CDR3 is TGTGCCAGCAGTGAATCGGGACTAGCGGTCTCCTACAATGAGCAGTTCTTC. This chain connects TRBV6-1 to TRBJ2-7; TRBD2 agrees at 11 bases. The end of the DNA aligns better with TRBJ2-1, so the J call may be wrong. CDR1 and CDR2 (germline): MNHNS, SASEGT. The CDR3 extends over 17 amino acids.

J is TRBJ2-5 and V is TRBV6-1; 7 nucleotides match TRBD2. Germline V lookup: CDR1 MNHNS, CDR2 SASEGT. With 6 bases clipped from V and 2 bases from J, the junction kept 15 bases outside the gene matches. The CDR3 totals 17 residues. The CDR3 bases are TGTGCCAGCAGGGGTGATTTGAGCCTAGCGGAGCAAGAGACCCAGTACTTC. Translated, it gives CASRGDLSLAEQETQYF.

The V gene is TRBV19, the J gene TRBJ2-3; 14 positions agree with TRBD2. The V gene's germline CDR1 is LNHDA and CDR2 SQIVND (reference sequence). This CDR3 is built from 15 residues. V trimming: 3 bases; J trimming: 12 bases; junction bases outside the gene matches: 8. The CDR3, as DNA: TGTGCCAGTAGTATTGTAGGAGGACTAGCGGGGGGCCAGTATTTT. It codes for CASSIVGGLAGGQYF.

The sample holds many counts of this clonotype. J is TRBJ2-1 and V is TRBV6-1; TRBD1 aligns across 7 bases. Trimming removed 7 bases from V and 3 bases from J; junction bases left unmatched: 9. The CDR3 consists of 15 residues. Germline loops: CDR1 MNHNS, CDR2 SASEGT. DNA of the CDR3: TGTGCCAGCATCCGGGACAGAGAAATCTACAATGAGCAGTTCTTC. This encodes CASIRDREIYNEQFF.

This clonotype was observed many times. V and J are TRBV2 and TRBJ1-2; TRBD1 aligns across 8 bases. Germline CDR1 SNHLY, CDR2 FYNNEI. The CDR3 is made up of 13 amino acids. Losses at the gene ends were 7 bases for V and 8 bases for J; bases not matched to a gene: 9. In DNA form, the CDR3 reads TGTGCCAGCACCCGGGACAGGCGAGGGGGCTACACCTTC. Protein sequence: CASTRDRRGGYTF.

This clonotype was counted many times. V and J are TRBV12-3 or TRBV12-4 and TRBJ2-7; 9 nucleotides agree with TRBD2. The J call is uncertain, as TRBJ2-5 better fits the DNA end. The CDR3 totals 16 residues. The CDR3 DNA reads as TGTGCCAGCAGTTTGAATAGCGGGAGTGCTGGAGAGACCCAGTACTTC. Its translation: CASSLNSGSAGETQYF.

This clonotype was seen ten or more times. The chain combines TRBV25-1 with TRBJ2-3; either TRBD1 or TRBD2 may fit D (5 bases each). CDR1 is MGHDK, CDR2 SYGVNS, per germline. The V end was cut by 0 bases, the J end by 1 base, with 11 bases between. This CDR3 contains 16 residues. The CDR3 nucleotides read TGTGCCAGCAGTGAATATTCTGGGGGTGGCACAGATACGCAGTATTTT. Its translation: CASSEYSGGGTDTQYF.

V usage is TRBV25-1 and J usage is TRBJ2-7, with 8 bases fitting TRBD2. TRBJ2-5 explains the end of the DNA better; the J call may be wrong. The CDR3 contains 17 residues. Germline V gene sequence: CDR1 MGHDK, CDR2 SYGVNS. This chain's CDR3 is CASSATRSGGRRETQYF. The CDR3 region has the DNA TGTGCCAGCAGTGCCACCCGCTCGGGCGGGAGGCGAGAGACCCAGTACTTC.

Many counts were recorded for this clonotype. The chain couples TRBV27 to TRBJ1-6, with TRBD1 identical over 7 bases. There are 13 residues in the CDR3. The V and J ends lost 4 bases and 9 bases, in that order; junction bases with no gene match: 3. CDR1 MNHEY and CDR2 SMNVEV come from the germline V gene (reference sequence). In DNA, the CDR3 is TGTGCCAGCAGTTGGACAGGCGGTTCACCCCTCCACTTT. Translated, it gives CASSWTGGSPLHF.

The gene calls are TRBV7-2 and TRBJ2-3; D is uncertain. Germline values: CDR1 SGHTA, CDR2 FQGNSA. The V end was cut by 7 bases, the J end by 4 bases, with 18 bases between. This CDR3 has 15 residues. CDR3: CASKRAVPAADTQYF. The CDR3 DNA reads as TGTGCCAGCAAAAGGGCGGTACCGGCTGCAGATACGCAGTATTTT.

This chain uses TRBV6-5 with TRBJ2-7, with D hard to call. Germline CDR1 is MNHEY and CDR2 is SVGAGI. The CDR3 runs to 16 residues. V lost 2 bases, J lost 0 bases, and 14 bases lay in between. The CDR3 bases are TGTGCCAGCAGTTACAACGGCCCAGAAATCTCCTACGAGCAGTACTTC. It is translated as CASSYNGPEISYEQYF.

The J gene is TRBJ2-7, the V gene TRBV7-3; D is unclear. The assigned J gene may be wrong: the sequence end matches TRBJ2-5 better. This CDR3 spans 14 amino acids. CDR1 SGHTA and CDR2 FQGTGA come from the germline V gene. CDR3 protein: CASTTYVQQETQYF. CDR3 nucleotides: TGTGCCAGCACCACCTATGTTCAGCAAGAGACCCAGTACTTC.

Turning to this clonotype: One end of the junction does not line up with germline, which may come from a read error. This sequence joins TRBV28 and TRBJ1-2; either TRBD1 or TRBD2 may fit D (6 bases each). Matching the DNA end better, TRBJ2-7 makes the J call doubtful. The CDR3 is made up of 15 amino acids. CDR1 and CDR2 (germline): MDHEN, SYDVKM. CDR3 loop: CASSRGTSGNYQQYF. CDR3 nucleotide sequence: TGTGCCAGCAGCCGGGGGACAAGCGGAAACTACCAGCAGTACTTC.

The chain joins TRBV6-6 to TRBJ1-5, with D unclear. V was clipped by 0 bases and J by 7 bases, with 7 bases between them. The CDR3 sequence is 13 residues long. CDR1 MNHNY and CDR2 SVGAGI come from the germline V gene (reference sequence). CDR3 in DNA: TGTGCCAGCAGTTACTCTTATTTACAGCCCCAGCATTTT. Protein: CASSYSYLQPQHF.

In its sample, this clonotype was seen many times. V is TRBV18 and J is TRBJ1-4, with a tentative D call TRBD1 (5 bases). V lost 0 bases to trimming and J lost 8 bases, with 16 bases between them. The CDR3 contains 16 residues. The germline CDR1 and CDR2 sequences are KGHSH and LQKENI. The CDR3 region is CASSPPKRQGGEKLFF. CDR3 nucleotides: TGTGCCAGCTCACCACCGAAGCGGCAGGGAGGGGAAAAACTGTTTTTT.

The chain has TRBV4-1 and TRBJ1-2, with unresolved D. The CDR3 length is 18 residues. Germline V gives CDR1 MGHRA, CDR2 YSYEKL. The V end was cut by 0 bases, the J end by 1 base, with 18 bases between. For the CDR3, the DNA is TGCGCCAGCAGCCAAGATCTCCCGCCCGGGAGGAGTAACTATGGCTACACCTTC. Protein product: CASSQDLPPGRSNYGYTF.

V is TRBV7-2 and J is TRBJ2-5, with a weak D call TRBD2 (5 bases). Germline values: CDR1 SGHTA, CDR2 FQGNSA. Trimming took off 6 bases at V and 11 bases at J, with 25 bases between the two ends. The length of the CDR3 is 15 residues. CDR3 sequence (DNA): TGTGCCAGCAGTTTCTCAACATGGGCCGGGAATGAGCAGTACTTC. This translates into CASSFSTWAGNEQYF.